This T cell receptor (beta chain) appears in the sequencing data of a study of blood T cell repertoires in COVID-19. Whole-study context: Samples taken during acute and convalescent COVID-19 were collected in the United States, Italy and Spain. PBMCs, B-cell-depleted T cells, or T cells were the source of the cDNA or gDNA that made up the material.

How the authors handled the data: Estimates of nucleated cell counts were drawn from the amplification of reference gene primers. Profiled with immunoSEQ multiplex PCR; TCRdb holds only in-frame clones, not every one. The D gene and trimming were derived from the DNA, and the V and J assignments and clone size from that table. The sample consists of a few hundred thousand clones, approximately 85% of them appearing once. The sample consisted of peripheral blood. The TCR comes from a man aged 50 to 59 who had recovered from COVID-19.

Written as DNA, the CDR3 is TGTGCCAGTGTCGGGACAGGCGTTTTATGGCAGCCCCAGCATTTT. Its protein product is CASVGTGVLWQPQHF. The chain couples TRBV19 to TRBJ1-5, with 8 bases that match TRBD1. CDR3 length: 15 residues. The J segment lost 7 bases and the V segment lost 8 bases, leaving 13 bases of the junction unmatched. The germline CDR1 and CDR2 sequences are LNHDA and SQIVND (reference sequence).